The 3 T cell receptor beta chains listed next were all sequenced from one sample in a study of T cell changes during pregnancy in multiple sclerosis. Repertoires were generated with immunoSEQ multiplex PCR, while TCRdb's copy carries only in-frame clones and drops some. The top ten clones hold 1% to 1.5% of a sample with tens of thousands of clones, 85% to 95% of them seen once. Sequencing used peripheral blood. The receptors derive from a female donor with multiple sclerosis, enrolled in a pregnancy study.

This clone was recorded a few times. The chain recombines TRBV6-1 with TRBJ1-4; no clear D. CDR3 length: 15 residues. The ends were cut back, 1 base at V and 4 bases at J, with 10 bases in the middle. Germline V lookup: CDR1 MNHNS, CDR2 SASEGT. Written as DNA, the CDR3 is TGTGCCAGCAGTGAAGTATTTGGGTATAATGAAAAACTGTTTTTT. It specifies CASSEVFGYNEKLFF.

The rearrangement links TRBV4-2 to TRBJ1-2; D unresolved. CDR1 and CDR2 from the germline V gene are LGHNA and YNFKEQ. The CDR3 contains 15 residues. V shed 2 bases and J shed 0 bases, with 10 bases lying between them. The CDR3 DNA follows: TGTGCCAGCAGCCAAAAATCCGACACTAACTATGGCTACACCTTC. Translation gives CASSQKSDTNYGYTF.

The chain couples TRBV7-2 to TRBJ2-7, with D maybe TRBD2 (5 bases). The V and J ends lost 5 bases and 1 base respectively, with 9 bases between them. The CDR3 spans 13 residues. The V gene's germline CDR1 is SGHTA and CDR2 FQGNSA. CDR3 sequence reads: CASSPGFSYEQYF. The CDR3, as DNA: TGTGCCAGCAGCCCGGGGTTTTCCTACGAGCAGTACTTC.